This T cell receptor (beta chain) stems from a study of cytomegalovirus exposure and HLA in healthy donors. Worth noting for this clone: What it binds is unknown.

Study-level results: Specificity of three CMV-associated chains for CMV antigens was verified in vitro.

Unmatched junction bases numbered 5, after V lost 6 bases and J lost 0 bases. Germline V gene sequence: CDR1 SNHLY, CDR2 FYNNEI. The CDR3 contains 17 residues. Both 60 Vbeta primers and 13 Jbeta primers went into the PCR. Profiled with immunoSEQ multiplex PCR; TCRdb holds only in-frame clones, not every one. The sample contains about 120,000 clones, about four fifths of which appear only once. This TCR came from a female donor in good health and CMV-seropositive. The material sequenced was PBMCs. The V call is TRBV2, the J call TRBJ2-3; the match to TRBD2 covers 14 bases. The CDR3: CASSAGLAGGSTDTQYF. The CDR3 DNA is TGTGCCAGCAGCGCAGGACTAGCGGGGGGTAGCACAGATACGCAGTATTTT.